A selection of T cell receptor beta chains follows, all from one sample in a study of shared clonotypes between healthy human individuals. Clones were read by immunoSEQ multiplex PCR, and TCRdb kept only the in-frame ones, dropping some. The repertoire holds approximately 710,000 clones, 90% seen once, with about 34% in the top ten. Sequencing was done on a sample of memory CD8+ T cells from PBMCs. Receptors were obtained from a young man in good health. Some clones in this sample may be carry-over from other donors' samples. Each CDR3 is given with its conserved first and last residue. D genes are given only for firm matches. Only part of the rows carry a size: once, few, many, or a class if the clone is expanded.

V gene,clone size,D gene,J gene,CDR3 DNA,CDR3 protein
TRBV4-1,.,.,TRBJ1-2,TGCGCCAGCAGCCAAGAGGGTAGGACACTCAGCAACTATGGCTACACCTTC,CASSQEGRTLSNYGYTF
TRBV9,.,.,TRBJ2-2,TGTGCCAGCAGCGTCCAGGGAGACACCGGGGAGCTGTTTTTT,CASSVQGDTGELFF
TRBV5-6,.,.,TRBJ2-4,TGTGCCAGCAGCAACCCCGGGGTCTTTCTTGAGTACTTC,CASSNPGVFLEYF
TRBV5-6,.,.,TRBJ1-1,TGTGCCAGCAGCGACGGGACCGCGAACACTGAAGCTTTCTTT,CASSDGTANTEAFF
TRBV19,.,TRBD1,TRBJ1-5,TGTGCCAGTAGTATGGACAGGGCCGTGAAGTGGCCCCAGCATTTT,CASSMDRAVKWPQHF
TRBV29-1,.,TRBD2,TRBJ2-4,TGCAGCGTCCTAAGCGGGAGCAGAGCCAAAAACATTCAGTACTTC,CSVLSGSRAKNIQYF
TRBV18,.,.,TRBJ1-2,TGTGCCAGCTCACCAGCGAACCTAGGAGTAGGTGGCTACACCTTC,CASSPANLGVGGYTF
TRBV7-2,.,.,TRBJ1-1,TGTGCCAGCAGCTTAACTCGACAGGTGAACACTGAAGCTTTCTTT,CASSLTRQVNTEAFF
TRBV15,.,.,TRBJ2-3,TGTGCCACCAGCAGAGTAGTAGCCCATCCCACAGATACGCAGTATTTT,CATSRVVAHPTDTQYF
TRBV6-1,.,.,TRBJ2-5,TGTGCCAGCAGATCGGGCCGGTTACAAGAGACCCAGTACTTC,CASRSGRLQETQYF
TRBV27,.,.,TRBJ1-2,TGTGCCAGCAGTTTATCGTCTGGAGCGTTCAACTATGGCTACACCTTC,CASSLSSGAFNYGYTF
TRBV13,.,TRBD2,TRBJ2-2,TGTGCCAGCAGCGCGGGACTAGCGGGAGAAGGTGTCGGGGAGCTGTTTTTT,CASSAGLAGEGVGELFF
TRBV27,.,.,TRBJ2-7,TGTGCCAGCAGCCAGGACCGCTACGAGCAGTACTTC,CASSQDRYEQYF
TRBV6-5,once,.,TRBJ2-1,TGTGCCAGCAGTACCCGGGGCCTAAGGGATGAGCAGTTCTTC,CASSTRGLRDEQFF
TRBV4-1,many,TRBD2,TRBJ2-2,TGCGCCAGCAGCCAAGTCGAAGCGGGAGGAACCGGGGAGCTGTTTTTT,CASSQVEAGGTGELFF
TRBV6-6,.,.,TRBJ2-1,TGTGCCAGCAGTACAGGGAGCTCCTACAATGAGCAGTTCTTC,CASSTGSSYNEQFF
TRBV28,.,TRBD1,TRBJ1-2,TGTGCCAGCAGGGTGGACAGGGAAAACTATGGCTACACCTTC,CASRVDRENYGYTF
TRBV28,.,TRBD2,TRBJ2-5,TGTGCCAGCAGTTTCCCCCGACTAGCGGGAGAAGAGACCCAGTACTTC,CASSFPRLAGEETQYF
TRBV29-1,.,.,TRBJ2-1,TGCAGCGTTGAGGGGGAATACTGGGCCAATGAGCAGTTCTTC,CSVEGEYWANEQFF
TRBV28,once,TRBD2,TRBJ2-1,TGTGCCAGCAGCCTAGCGGGAGGGGAAGGTGAGCAGTTCTTC,CASSLAGGEGEQFF
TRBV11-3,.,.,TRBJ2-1,TGTGCCAGCAGCTTAGATTTTGCTGGAGGGGTCTACAATGAGCAGTTCTTC,CASSLDFAGGVYNEQFF
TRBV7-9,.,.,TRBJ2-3,TGTGCCAGCAGCTTAGCCTATGGGGCGGAAGCAGATACGCAGTATTTT,CASSLAYGAEADTQYF
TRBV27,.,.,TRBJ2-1,TGTGCCAGCAGCTTAAGGGCCTCAGCTGGTGAGCAGTTCTTC,CASSLRASAGEQFF
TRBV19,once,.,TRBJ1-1,TGTGCCAGTAGTATAGGACGGACCATGAACACTGAAGCTTTCTTT,CASSIGRTMNTEAFF
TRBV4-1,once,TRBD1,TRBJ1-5,TGCGCCAGCAGCCAAGATGGGGCAGGGGGAGGTCAGCCCCAGCATTTT,CASSQDGAGGGQPQHF
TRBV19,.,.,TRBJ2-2,TGTGCCAGTAGGTCAAACACCGGGGAGCTGTTTTTT,CASRSNTGELFF
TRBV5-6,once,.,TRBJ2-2,TGTGCCAGCAGCTTGGACGGCCAGGGGCCGGTTTCGGGTACCGGGGAGCTGTTTTTT,CASSLDGQGPVSGTGELFF
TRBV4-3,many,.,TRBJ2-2,TGCGCCAGCAGCCAAGAGACGCCCGGGGGCACCGGGGAGCTGTTTTTT,CASSQETPGGTGELFF
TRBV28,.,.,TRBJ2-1,TGTGCCAGCAGTTTACAGTTCAATGAGCAGTTCTTC,CASSLQFNEQFF
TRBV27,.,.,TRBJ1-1,TGTGCCAGCAGTTTAGCGAACTCACGAAACACTGAAGCTTTCTTT,CASSLANSRNTEAFF